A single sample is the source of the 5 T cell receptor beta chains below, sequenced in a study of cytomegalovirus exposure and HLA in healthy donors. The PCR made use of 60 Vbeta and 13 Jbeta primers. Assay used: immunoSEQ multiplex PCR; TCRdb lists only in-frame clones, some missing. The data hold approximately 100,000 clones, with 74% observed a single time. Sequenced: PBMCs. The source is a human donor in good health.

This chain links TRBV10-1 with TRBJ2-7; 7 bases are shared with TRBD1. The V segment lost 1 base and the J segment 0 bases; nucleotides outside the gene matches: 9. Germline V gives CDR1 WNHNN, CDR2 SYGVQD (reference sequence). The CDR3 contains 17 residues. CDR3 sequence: CASSEYPPGTDSYEQYF. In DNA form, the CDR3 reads TGCGCCAGCAGTGAGTACCCTCCCGGGACAGACTCCTACGAGCAGTACTTC.

As DNA, the CDR3 is TGTGCCAGCAGCGAGAAAGCCGGGACAGTCTCCTACGAGCAGTACTTC. Translation: CASSEKAGTVSYEQYF. The gene calls are TRBV9 and TRBJ2-7, with 7 bases that match TRBD1. Trimming cost V 3 bases and J 0 bases; bases outside gene matches: 9. This CDR3 contains 16 residues. The germline V gene has CDR1 SGDLS and CDR2 YYNGEE.

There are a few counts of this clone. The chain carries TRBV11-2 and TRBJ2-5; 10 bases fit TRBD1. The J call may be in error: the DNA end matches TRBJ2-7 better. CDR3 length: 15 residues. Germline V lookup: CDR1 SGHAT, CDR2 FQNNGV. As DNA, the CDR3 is TGTGCCAGCAGCTTATTGAGACAGGGGGCTTACGAGCAGTACTTC. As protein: CASSLLRQGAYEQYF.

The CDR3 loop reads CASSLEWALETQYF. In nucleotides, the CDR3 is TGTGCCAGCAGCTTGGAATGGGCGTTGGAGACCCAGTACTTC. V is TRBV5-4 and J is TRBJ2-5; D call uncertain. The germline CDR1 and CDR2 sequences are SGHNT and YYREEE (reference sequence). The CDR3 is 14 amino acids. V was cut by 0 bases and J by 5 bases, with 11 bases left in between.

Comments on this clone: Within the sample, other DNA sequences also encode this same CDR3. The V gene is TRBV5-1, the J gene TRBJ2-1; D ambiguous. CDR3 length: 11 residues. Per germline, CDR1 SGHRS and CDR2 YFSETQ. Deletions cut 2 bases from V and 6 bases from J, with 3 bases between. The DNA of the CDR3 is TGCGCCAGCAGCTTTATCAATGAGCAGTTCTTC. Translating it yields CASSFINEQFF.